Included here is one T cell receptor (beta chain) sequence, with context. Its antigen is currently not known. One junction end does not reproduce the germline sequence, and a read error may be involved. TRIzol reagent was used to extract blood RNA from unsorted whole blood, while the DNeasy Blood & Tissue kit provided the germline DNA. At the time of sampling, the patients were treatment-naive and had chronic HBV infection. Before surgery, approximately 3.8 milliliters of peripheral blood were collected into K2EDTA tubes. The data originate from a study of tumor-infiltrating lymphocytes in primary liver carcinoma (dated by TCRdb to 2016 to 2017). In terms of the full investigation: Five patients with histopathologically diagnosed primary liver carcinoma underwent surgical resection in China between 2015 and 2016. Each sample produced about 3.65 to 7.5 million productive TCRbeta reads, and read depth showed no significant difference between tissue types. The five patients, three men and two women aged 30 to 69 years, had hepatocellular carcinoma (four) or combined HCC and intrahepatic cholangiocarcinoma (one). TCRbeta repertoire sequencing, expression microarrays and whole-exome sequencing were combined in the study across five regions of each liver tumor, with adjacent normal tissue and blood also included. A total of approximately 35 specimens from 5 patients underwent TCRbeta repertoire sequencing, comprising around 25 tumor regions, 5 adjacent noncancerous liver tissues and 5 peripheral blood samples. High reproducibility was observed for the technical replicate repertoires, with mean shared-clone rates approximately 0.9 and correlation coefficients above 0.98. Tumors of the five patients were stage T1-T3 N0M0 with maximum diameters of 4.2 to 10 cm.

The research as a whole found: Compared with blood, tumors had a significantly larger share of the repertoire taken up by the top 250 clones (p = 0.039). Repertoire overlap was higher between tumor regions (mean roughly 35%) than tumor-adjacent (around 17%) or tumor-blood (approximately 14%) pairs, consistent with antigen-driven expansion. Because sequencing covered only the TCR beta chain and unpaired alpha chains were not captured, true repertoire diversity is likely underestimated. Comparison of CD4+ and CD8+ T cell repertoires was precluded by the use of bulk unsorted samples. The study included only a few patients, and the authors note findings should be validated in a larger study.

Using a constant-region primer and ProtoScript II reverse transcriptase, TCRbeta-specific cDNA was reverse-transcribed from approximately 0.5 ug total RNA. Construction of the TCRbeta libraries relied on three nested rounds of multiplex PCR, following a slightly modified ARM-PCR procedure. Sample barcodes and Illumina adapters were added in a final 25-cycle PCR with Deep VentR polymerase. Before sequencing, amplicons of 200-500 bp were gel-purified using a QIAquick gel extraction kit. The TCRbeta amplicons were sequenced with 250-bp paired-end reads on an Illumina HiSeq 2500. Processing in the source paper ran as follows. Trimmomatic v0.33 was used to quality-trim the reads, and FLASH v1.2.11 was used to merge paired reads so that full CDR3 sequences could be recovered. V, D and J germline segments were assigned to the rearranged TCRbeta sequences by MiGEC v1.2.1b. Clonotype statistics, along with Shannon-Wiener diversity indices, were calculated using VDJtools v1.0.0. To cut down on sampling bias, every analysis after diversity analysis relied on just the 250 most abundant clonotypes from each sample. TCRdb reran the public reads through fastp at Q25 and MiXCR, keeping productive beta chains. Rows matching on CDR3 protein sequence are summarized as one entry with the most common DNA and genes. The V and J calls reflect TCRdb's pipeline rather than the authors' work. This sample has around 170,000 distinct CDR3 sequences in its table, and about 55% of those were observed once. Of the sample, approximately 70% falls within the top ten clones.

This clonotype originated in a man aged 40-49 years with primary liver carcinoma and hepatitis B virus infection. Sequencing was carried out using peripheral blood.

Here the CDR3 is given as CASSLQGPTGYEQFF. The DNA sequence is as follows: TGTGCCAGCAGCTTACAAGGACCGACAGGGTATGAGCAATTCTTC. This chain is built from TRBV11-2 and TRBJ2-1; 7 of the junction bases match TRBD1. Including cysteine and phenylalanine, the CDR3 has 15 amino acids. Here the CDR3 DNA is all that survives: 45 bases in frame from base 1. The germline V gene supplies CDR1 SGHAT and CDR2 FQNNGV.